This entry features one T cell receptor beta chain sequence. Antigen specificity is unknown. This specimen comes from a study of graft-versus-host responses after intestinal transplantation. Findings and limits, study-wide: Peak levels of circulating GvH clones tracked with early post-transplant HvG declines.

With 2 bases clipped from V and 7 bases from J, the junction kept 8 bases outside the gene matches. This CDR3 contains 16 residues. In germline, CDR1 is KGHSH, CDR2 LQKENI. The method was immunoSEQ multiplex PCR; TCRdb's version includes in-frame clones alone and lacks a portion of them. The sample yields over 20,000 clones, approximately 92% seen once. This receptor was identified in a human patient who received an intestinal transplant, so some T cells may come from the graft donor. V usage is TRBV18 and J usage is TRBJ1-5; 10 bases agree with TRBD1. Sequenced here: PBMCs, sampled approximately 250 days after intestinal transplant. The CDR3 DNA is TGTGCCAGCTCACCAACCTCGACAGGGGGCATGCAGCCCCAGCATTTT. It is translated as CASSPTSTGGMQPQHF.